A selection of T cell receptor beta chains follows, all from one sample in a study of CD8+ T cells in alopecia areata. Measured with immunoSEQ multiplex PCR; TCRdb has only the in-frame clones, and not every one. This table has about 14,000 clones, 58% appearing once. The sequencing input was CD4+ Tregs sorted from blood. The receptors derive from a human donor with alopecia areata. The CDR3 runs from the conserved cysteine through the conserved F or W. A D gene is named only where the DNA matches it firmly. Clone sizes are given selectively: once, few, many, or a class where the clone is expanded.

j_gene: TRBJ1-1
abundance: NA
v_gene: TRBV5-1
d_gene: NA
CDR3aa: CASSGIAGVGNTEAFF
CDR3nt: TGCGCCAGCAGCGGGATCGCAGGGGTGGGTAACACTGAAGCTTTCTTT

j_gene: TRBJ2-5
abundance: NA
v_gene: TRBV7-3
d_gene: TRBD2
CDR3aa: CASSLNRGRVYF
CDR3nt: TGTGCCAGCAGCTTAAATCGAGGGAGGGTATACTTC

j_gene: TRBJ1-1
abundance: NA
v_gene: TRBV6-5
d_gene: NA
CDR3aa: CASSYWGEAFF
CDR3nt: TGTGCCAGCAGTTATTGGGGTGAAGCTTTCTTT

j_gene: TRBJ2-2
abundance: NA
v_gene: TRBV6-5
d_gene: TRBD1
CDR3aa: CASSQTGSWTGELFF
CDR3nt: TGTGCCAGCAGTCAGACAGGGTCATGGACCGGGGAGCTGTTTTTT

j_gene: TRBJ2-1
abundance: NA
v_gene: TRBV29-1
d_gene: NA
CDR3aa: CSVAGVEQFF
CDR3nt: TGCAGCGTAGCAGGGGTTGAGCAGTTCTTC

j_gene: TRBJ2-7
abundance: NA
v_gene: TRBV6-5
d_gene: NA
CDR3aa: CASSYGAGVAYEQYF
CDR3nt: TGTGCCAGCAGTTACGGGGCAGGGGTCGCCTACGAGCAGTACTTC

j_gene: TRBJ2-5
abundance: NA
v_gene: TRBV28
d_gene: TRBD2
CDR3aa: CASSLTLAGGSTGWTQYF
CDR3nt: TGTGCCAGCAGTTTAACTCTAGCGGGAGGTTCTACGGGGTGGACCCAGTACTTC

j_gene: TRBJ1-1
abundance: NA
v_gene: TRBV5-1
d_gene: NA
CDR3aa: CASTTGIPGPFAEAFF
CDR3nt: TGCGCCAGCACCACGGGGATACCAGGACCATTCGCTGAAGCTTTCTTT

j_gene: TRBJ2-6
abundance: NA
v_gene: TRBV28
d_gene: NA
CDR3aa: CASSWAGTHVLTF
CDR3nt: TGTGCCAGCAGTTGGGCAGGGACCCACGTCCTGACTTTC

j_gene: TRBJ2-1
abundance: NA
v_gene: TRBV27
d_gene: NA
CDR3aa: CASSLFGERPRGHEQFF
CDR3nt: TGTGCCAGCAGTTTATTCGGGGAGCGGCCGAGAGGTCATGAGCAGTTCTTC

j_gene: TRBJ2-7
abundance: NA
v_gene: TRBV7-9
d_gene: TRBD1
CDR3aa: CASRPGQGAYEQYF
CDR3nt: TGTGCCAGCAGGCCGGGACAGGGGGCCTACGAGCAGTACTTC

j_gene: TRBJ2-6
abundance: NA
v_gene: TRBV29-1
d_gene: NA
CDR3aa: CSAYEEANVLTF
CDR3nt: TGCAGCGCTTACGAAGAGGCCAACGTCCTGACTTTC

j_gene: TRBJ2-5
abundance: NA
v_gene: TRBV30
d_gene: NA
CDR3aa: CAWSEGLSETQYF
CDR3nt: TGTGCCTGGAGTGAGGGCCTTTCAGAGACCCAGTACTTC

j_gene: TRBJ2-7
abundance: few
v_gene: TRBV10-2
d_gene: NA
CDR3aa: CASSVSYEQYF
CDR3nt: TGCGCCAGCAGTGTCTCCTACGAGCAGTACTTC

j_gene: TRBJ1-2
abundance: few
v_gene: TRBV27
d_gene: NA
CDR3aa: CASSYSWDALVYGYTF
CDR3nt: TGTGCCAGCAGTTACTCATGGGACGCCTTAGTCTATGGCTACACCTTC

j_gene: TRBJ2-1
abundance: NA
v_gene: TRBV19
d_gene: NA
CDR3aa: CASSIVGGTSLYNEQFF
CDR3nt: TGTGCCAGTAGTATAGTGGGTGGGACCTCTCTATACAATGAGCAGTTCTTC

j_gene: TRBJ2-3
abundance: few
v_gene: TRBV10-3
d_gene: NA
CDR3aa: CAIGWQSTDTQYF
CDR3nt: TGTGCCATCGGGTGGCAGAGCACAGATACGCAGTATTTT

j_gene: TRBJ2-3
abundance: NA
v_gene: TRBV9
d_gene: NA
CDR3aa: CASSEKGRVQGSTDTQYF
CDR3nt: TGTGCCAGCAGCGAAAAAGGCAGGGTCCAGGGTAGCACAGATACGCAGTATTTT

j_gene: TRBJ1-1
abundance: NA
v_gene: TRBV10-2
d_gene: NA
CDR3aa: CASGLPNTEAFF
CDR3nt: TGCGCCAGCGGACTGCCGAACACTGAAGCTTTCTTT

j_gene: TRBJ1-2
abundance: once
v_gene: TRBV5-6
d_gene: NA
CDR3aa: CASSSYSGSGLYGYTF
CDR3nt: TGTGCCAGCAGCTCCTACTCCGGATCGGGACTTTATGGCTACACCTTC

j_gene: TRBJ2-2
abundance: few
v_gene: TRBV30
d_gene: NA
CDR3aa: CAWENTGELFF
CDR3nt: TGTGCCTGGGAGAACACCGGGGAGCTGTTTTTT

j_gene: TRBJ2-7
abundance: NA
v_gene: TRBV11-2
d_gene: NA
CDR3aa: CASSNSYEQYF
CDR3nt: TGTGCCAGCAGCAACTCCTACGAGCAGTACTTC

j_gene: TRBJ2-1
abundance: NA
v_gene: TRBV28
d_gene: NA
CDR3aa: CASTVPSRFYNEQFF
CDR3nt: TGTGCCAGCACCGTGCCTAGCAGATTCTACAATGAGCAGTTCTTC

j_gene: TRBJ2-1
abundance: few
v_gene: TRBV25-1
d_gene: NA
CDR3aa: CASLSGSYNEQFF
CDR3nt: TGTGCCAGCTTGAGCGGCTCCTACAATGAGCAGTTCTTC

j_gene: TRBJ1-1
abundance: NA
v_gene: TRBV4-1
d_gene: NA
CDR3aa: CASSPAGGMNTEAFF
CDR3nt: TGCGCCAGCAGCCCGGCCGGGGGGATGAACACTGAAGCTTTCTTT

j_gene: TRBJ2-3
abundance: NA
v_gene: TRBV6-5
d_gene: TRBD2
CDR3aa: CASSRTRGTDTQYF
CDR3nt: TGTGCCAGCAGTCGGACTAGGGGAACAGATACGCAGTATTTT

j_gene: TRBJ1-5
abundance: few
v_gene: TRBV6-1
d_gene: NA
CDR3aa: CASKFVGVDNQPQHF
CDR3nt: TGTGCCAGCAAATTCGTTGGGGTCGACAATCAGCCCCAGCATTTT

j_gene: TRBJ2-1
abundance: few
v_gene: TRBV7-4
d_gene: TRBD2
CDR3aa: CASSSASGTYNEQFF
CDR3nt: TGTGCCAGCAGTTCTGCTAGCGGGACATACAATGAGCAGTTCTTC

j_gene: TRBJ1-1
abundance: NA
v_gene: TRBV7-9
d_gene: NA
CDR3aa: CASSLNRNTEAFF
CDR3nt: TGTGCCAGCAGCTTGAACAGAAACACTGAAGCTTTCTTT